These 18 T cell receptor beta chains share one sample of origin, sequenced in a study of beta chain features in type 1 diabetes. Study-level points and caveats: TCRB CDR3s were moderately but significantly shorter in Type 1 diabetes patients in all four CD4+ subsets.

What was sequenced were expressed TCRB transcripts, since all of the isolated RNA had been reverse transcribed. Only in-frame clones appear in the TCRdb table, and some are missing; sequencing was by immunoSEQ multiplex PCR. The repertoire holds 300,000 or so clones, with approximately 9.9% as singletons. No antigens are known for them. Sequenced input: central memory CD4+ T cells from blood. The receptors were gathered from a man aged 30 to 45 with type 1 diabetes.

This clone was detected only a few times. The V gene is TRBV2, the J gene TRBJ2-1, with TRBD1 matching over 8 bases. Unmatched junction bases numbered 8, after V lost 2 bases and J lost 8 bases. The CDR3 extends over 15 amino acids. CDR1 and CDR2 (germline): SNHLY, FYNNEI. The CDR3 DNA follows: TGTGCCAGCAGTGAACGGAGATCAGGGGGCGATGAGCAGTTCTTC. Protein sequence: CASSERRSGGDEQFF.

This clone was picked up a small number of times. The chain is built from TRBV7-9 and TRBJ1-6; D uncertain. The CDR3 covers 16 residues. Germline V lookup: CDR1 SEHNR, CDR2 FQNEAQ (reference sequence). The V and J ends lost 5 bases and 7 bases respectively, with 18 bases between them. This CDR3 is CASSPNTLFGNSPLHF. CDR3 DNA sequence: TGTGCCAGCAGCCCCAATACGCTCTTCGGAAATTCACCCCTCCACTTT.

This clone was detected a few times. The CDR3 region has the DNA TGTGCCAGCAGTTGGCACTCCTACGAGCAGTACTTC. Protein sequence: CASSWHSYEQYF. The chain has TRBV6-1 and TRBJ2-7; no reliable D call. Trimming pared 5 bases from V and 0 bases from J, leaving 5 bases between. This CDR3 spans 12 amino acids. Germline values: CDR1 MNHNS, CDR2 SASEGT.

The V and J genes are TRBV2 and TRBJ2-7, with 8 positions matching TRBD1. Trimming took 5 bases from V and 4 from J; bases not matched to a gene: 7. In germline, CDR1 is SNHLY, CDR2 FYNNEI. There are 14 residues in the CDR3. The CDR3 nucleotides read TGTGCCAGCAGTAACAGACAGGGGAAGTACGAGCAGTACTTC. It translates to CASSNRQGKYEQYF.

The chain joins TRBV11-2 to TRBJ1-2; D is undetermined. This CDR3 is 14 amino acids long. CDR1 and CDR2 (germline): SGHAT, FQNNGV. V lost 1 base to trimming and J lost 3 bases, with 9 bases between them. The CDR3 DNA sequence: TGTGCCAGCAGCTTAGTGTTTGCAGACTATGGCTACACCTTC. This sequence encodes CASSLVFADYGYTF.

This clone has a handful of counts. Compared with germline, one end of the junction differs, possibly owing to a read error. The chain carries TRBV20-1 and TRBJ2-7, with D perhaps TRBD1 (6 bases). This CDR3 has 10 residues. From germline, CDR1 is DFQATT and CDR2 SNEGSKA (reference sequence). This CDR3 reads CSAERQVRSF. The CDR3 DNA sequence: TGCAGTGCTGAGAGACAGGTCAGAAGCTTC.

This clone was found many times. This chain connects TRBV29-1 to TRBJ2-7; tentative D call: TRBD1 (6 bases). This CDR3 comprises 13 residues. Germline V lookup: CDR1 SQVTM, CDR2 ANQGSEA. V lost 6 bases to trimming and J lost 9 bases, with 21 bases between them. The CDR3 DNA follows: TGCAGCGTCCCAAGTATTGAAGGGGGAATGCAGTACTTC. The encoded protein is CSVPSIEGGMQYF.

The chain has TRBV2 and TRBJ2-2; 11 nucleotides line up with TRBD2. The V and J ends lost 7 bases and 4 bases, in that order; junction bases with no gene match: 8. The CDR3 is made up of 16 amino acids. CDR1 SNHLY and CDR2 FYNNEI come from the germline V gene. CDR3 nucleotides: TGTGCCAGCAACCTACTAGCGGGGGTTGGCACCGGGGAGCTGTTTTTT. This sequence encodes CASNLLAGVGTGELFF.

This clone was detected many times. CDR3 region: CASSFLAGANTDTQYF. The DNA of the CDR3 is TGTGCCAGCAGCTTTCTAGCGGGGGCCAACACAGATACGCAGTATTTT. The chain is built from TRBV7-2 and TRBJ2-3; 10 nucleotides agree with TRBD2. Germline assignment: CDR1 SGHTA and CDR2 FQGNSA. J lost 2 bases, V lost 3 bases, and 5 bases had no gene match. The CDR3 sequence is 16 residues long.

This clone was counted only a few times. The chain joins TRBV5-6 to TRBJ2-5; 7 positions match TRBD1. There are 15 residues in the CDR3. V was pared by 3 bases and J by 4 bases, with 9 bases of the junction left unmatched. Germline V gene sequence: CDR1 SGHDT, CDR2 YYEEEE. CDR3 loop: CASSSNDREVETQYF. The CDR3 DNA reads TGTGCCAGCAGCTCTAACGACAGGGAAGTAGAGACCCAGTACTTC.

In nucleotides, the CDR3 is TGTGCCAGCAGCTTAGGTTTGGCCCACTCTGGGGCCAACGTCCTGACTTTC. Its translation is CASSLGLAHSGANVLTF. This rearrangement joins TRBV7-2 to TRBJ2-6; no firm D call. Germline V CDR1 and CDR2: SGHTA, FQGNSA. This CDR3 has 17 amino acids. Trimming took off 1 base at V and 0 bases at J, with 10 bases between the two ends.

The rearrangement joins TRBV9 to TRBJ2-1, with TRBD2 matching 14 bases. After removal of 4 bases from V and 5 bases from J, the junction contained 8 bases not matched to a gene. This CDR3 region has 17 residues. The V gene's germline CDR1 is SGDLS and CDR2 YYNGEE. CDR3 nucleotides: TGTGCCAGCAGCCAAGGGACTAGCGGGGGCCTCAACAATGAGCAGTTCTTC. This gives the protein CASSQGTSGGLNNEQFF.

The chain has TRBV7-8 and TRBJ2-1, with no clear D. Germline V lookup: CDR1 SGHVS, CDR2 FQNEAQ. The ends were cut back, 5 bases at V and 8 bases at J, with 16 bases in the middle. The CDR3 consists of 14 residues. As DNA, the CDR3 is TGTGCCAGCAGCCCAAGCTGGGCGGACCATGAGCAGTTCTTC. Translated: CASSPSWADHEQFF. The variable domain in full, completed from reference TRBV7-8 and TRBJ2-1, reads GAGVSQSPRYKVAKRGQDVALRCDPISGHVSLFWYQQALGQGPEFLTYFQNEAQLDKSGLPSDRFFAERPEGSVSTLKIQRTQQEDSAVYLCASSPSWADHEQFFGPGTRLTVL.

This clone was seen repeatedly, ten times or more. V gene TRBV14 combines with J gene TRBJ1-2; D is unresolved. This CDR3 has 14 amino acids. Deletions cut 4 bases from V and 6 bases from J, with 15 bases between. CDR1 and CDR2 from the germline V gene are SGHDN and FVKESK. The CDR3 protein is CASSPYTPRDGYTF. The DNA for the CDR3 is TGTGCCAGCAGCCCCTACACACCCCGGGATGGCTACACCTTC.

This clone showed up just a few times. The chain couples TRBV29-1 to TRBJ1-4, with 9 nucleotides matching TRBD1. J lost 7 bases, V lost 4 bases, and 7 bases had no gene match. CDR3 length: 14 residues. Germline values: CDR1 SQVTM, CDR2 ANQGSEA. The CDR3 nucleotides read TGCAGCGTTGGGCCCACAGGGGGCGTTGAAAAACTGTTTTTT. Translation: CSVGPTGGVEKLFF.

This clone was recorded a few times. The gene calls are TRBV4-3 and TRBJ2-7; D might be TRBD2 (6 bases). The CDR3 has 15 amino acids. Germline loops: CDR1 LGHNA, CDR2 YSLEER. V was trimmed by 0 bases and J by 3 bases, leaving 12 bases between them. CDR3 sequence reads: CASSQEGDSRYEQYF. For the CDR3, the DNA is TGCGCCAGCAGCCAAGAAGGGGACTCCCGCTACGAGCAGTACTTC.

This clone has a handful of counts. The chain joins TRBV7-9 to TRBJ1-2; 7 nucleotides match TRBD1. Germline CDR1 is SEHNR and CDR2 is FQNEAQ (reference sequence). The CDR3 runs 13 residues. V was clipped by 6 bases and J by 3 bases; unmatched bases: 4. CDR3 amino acids: CASSTGTDYGYTF. The CDR3 DNA is TGTGCCAGCAGTACCGGGACAGACTATGGCTACACCTTC.

This clone turned up a few times. The chain is built from TRBV7-2 and TRBJ1-5; D may be TRBD1 (6 bases). The CDR3 covers 13 residues. V was shortened by 1 base and J by 6 bases, with 7 bases between the two germline ends. Per the germline V gene, CDR1 is SGHTA and CDR2 is FQGNSA. CDR3 DNA sequence: TGTGCCAGCAGCTTAGAACAGGGTCAGCCCCAGCATTTT. Translating it yields CASSLEQGQPQHF.